This is a list of T cell receptor beta chains from one sample in a study of OX40 agonist ivuxolimab in advanced cancers. Sequencing was performed with immunoSEQ multiplex PCR; in TCRdb, only in-frame clones are kept and a portion is missing. The table shows roughly 45,000 clones, with about 85% occurring only once. This specimen was CD4+ or CD8+ T cells sorted from blood, taken in a trial of the OX40 agonist ivuxolimab. The origin of the receptors is an adult with an advanced solid tumor such as melanoma, head and neck, liver or kidney cancer. The CDR3 runs from the conserved cysteine through the conserved F or W. Fields, in order: J gene, D gene, clone size, V gene, CDR3 protein, CDR3 DNA. The D gene is left open where the match is weak. Clone size is given for some rows only: seen once, a few or many times, or a class if the clone is expanded.

J: TRBJ2-1; D: .; size: .; V: TRBV7-3; CDR3: CASSLSAGVAYNEQFF; DNA: TGTGCCAGCAGCTTATCCGCAGGGGTGGCCTACAATGAGCAGTTCTTC
J: TRBJ2-5; D: .; size: .; V: TRBV4-3; CDR3: CASSQDWAPKGETQYF; DNA: TGCGCCAGCAGCCAAGATTGGGCACCGAAGGGAGAGACCCAGTACTTC
J: TRBJ1-1; D: .; size: few; V: TRBV28; CDR3: CASSFSHPEAFF; DNA: TGTGCCAGCAGTTTTAGCCACCCTGAAGCTTTCTTT
J: TRBJ1-5; D: .; size: .; V: TRBV19; CDR3: CASSTAPAEGSNQPQHF; DNA: TGTGCCAGTAGTACCGCCCCCGCGGAGGGGAGCAATCAGCCCCAGCATTTT
J: TRBJ1-2; D: TRBD1; size: .; V: TRBV4-3; CDR3: CASSQFPDGTGGGYGYTF; DNA: TGCGCCAGCAGCCAATTTCCGGACGGGACAGGGGGCGGGTATGGCTACACCTTC
J: TRBJ1-2; D: .; size: .; V: TRBV7-2; CDR3: CASSPSLGGGYTF; DNA: TGTGCCAGCAGCCCATCCCTCGGAGGTGGCTACACCTTC
J: TRBJ2-3; D: .; size: .; V: TRBV7-9; CDR3: CASSPPEGSGRKADTQYF; DNA: TGTGCCAGCAGCCCGCCGGAGGGGTCAGGGAGGAAGGCAGATACGCAGTATTTT
J: TRBJ2-1; D: .; size: .; V: TRBV6-4; CDR3: CASSDGVSSYNEQFF; DNA: TGTGCCAGCAGTGACGGTGTCAGCTCCTACAATGAGCAGTTCTTC
J: TRBJ1-1; D: .; size: .; V: TRBV6-6; CDR3: CASSYSMNTEAFF; DNA: TGTGCCAGCAGTTACTCGATGAACACTGAAGCTTTCTTT
J: TRBJ2-7; D: TRBD1; size: .; V: TRBV29-1; CDR3: CSAGTGTTYEQYF; DNA: TGCAGCGCCGGGACAGGGACCACCTACGAGCAGTACTTC
J: TRBJ2-3; D: .; size: .; V: TRBV2; CDR3: CASVIFEGGLSDTQYF; DNA: TGTGCCAGCGTTATTTTCGAGGGGGGGCTTTCAGATACGCAGTATTTT
J: TRBJ2-3; D: TRBD2; size: .; V: TRBV9; CDR3: CASSVGLAGGTDTQYF; DNA: TGTGCCAGCAGCGTAGGACTAGCGGGGGGCACAGATACGCAGTATTTT
J: TRBJ2-7; D: .; size: .; V: TRBV9; CDR3: CASSAGYEQYF; DNA: TGTGCCAGCAGCGCCGGTTACGAGCAGTACTTC
J: TRBJ1-2; D: .; size: few; V: TRBV10-3; CDR3: CAITEGTGINGYTF; DNA: TGTGCCATCACAGAGGGTACAGGGATCAATGGCTACACCTTC
J: TRBJ2-7; D: .; size: .; V: TRBV27; CDR3: CASSLGGNSYEQYF; DNA: TGTGCCAGCAGTTTAGGGGGCAACTCCTACGAGCAGTACTTC
J: TRBJ2-3; D: .; size: .; V: TRBV27; CDR3: CASSLARDTQYF; DNA: TGTGCCAGCAGTTTAGCTCGTGATACGCAGTATTTT
J: TRBJ2-3; D: .; size: .; V: TRBV7-9; CDR3: CASSLDTQYF; DNA: TGTGCCAGCAGCTTGGATACGCAGTATTTT
J: TRBJ2-5; D: TRBD1; size: .; V: TRBV7-6; CDR3: CASSFFRGETQYF; DNA: TGTGCCAGCAGCTTCTTCAGGGGGGAGACCCAGTACTTC
J: TRBJ1-2; D: TRBD1; size: .; V: TRBV4-3; CDR3: CASSQEPGQGSYGYTF; DNA: TGCGCCAGCAGCCAAGAACCGGGACAGGGGTCCTATGGCTACACCTTC
J: TRBJ2-5; D: .; size: few; V: TRBV4-1; CDR3: CASSPPVGETQYF; DNA: TGCGCCAGCAGCCCTCCAGTGGGCGAGACCCAGTACTTC
J: TRBJ2-7; D: .; size: .; V: TRBV18; CDR3: CASSPPQGLRDYEQYF; DNA: TGTGCCAGCTCACCACCGCAAGGACTCCGCGACTACGAGCAGTACTTC
J: TRBJ1-5; D: TRBD1; size: .; V: TRBV5-1; CDR3: CASSEGTGGNQPQHF; DNA: TGCGCCAGCAGCGAGGGGACAGGGGGCAATCAGCCCCAGCATTTT
J: TRBJ2-1; D: .; size: .; V: TRBV7-9; CDR3: CASIPGNVNEQFF; DNA: TGTGCCAGCATCCCGGGGAATGTGAATGAGCAGTTCTTC
J: TRBJ1-1; D: .; size: .; V: TRBV4-1; CDR3: CASSVDNLRNTEAFF; DNA: TGCGCCAGCAGCGTGGACAACTTGAGGAACACTGAAGCTTTCTTT
J: TRBJ1-1; D: .; size: .; V: TRBV5-5; CDR3: CASSLFLNTEAFF; DNA: TGTGCCAGCAGCTTGTTCCTGAACACTGAAGCTTTCTTT
J: TRBJ1-1; D: TRBD1; size: .; V: TRBV7-3; CDR3: CASSGEGTANEAFF; DNA: TGTGCCAGCAGTGGCGAAGGGACAGCGAATGAAGCTTTCTTT
J: TRBJ2-1; D: TRBD1; size: .; V: TRBV11-2; CDR3: CASSQELGQGENEQFF; DNA: TGTGCCAGCAGCCAAGAATTAGGACAGGGTGAGAATGAGCAGTTCTTC
J: TRBJ2-3; D: TRBD2; size: .; V: TRBV27; CDR3: CASRQLAGITDTQYF; DNA: TGTGCCAGCCGCCAGCTAGCGGGGATCACAGATACGCAGTATTTT
J: TRBJ2-1; D: .; size: .; V: TRBV2; CDR3: CASRATGHNEQFF; DNA: TGTGCCAGCAGGGCCACAGGGCACAATGAGCAGTTCTTC
J: TRBJ1-1; D: .; size: .; V: TRBV27; CDR3: CASSFGGANTEAFF; DNA: TGTGCCAGCAGTTTTGGGGGGGCGAACACTGAAGCTTTCTTT
J: TRBJ2-5; D: .; size: .; V: TRBV7-2; CDR3: CASSLVERAEETQYF; DNA: TGTGCCAGCAGCTTAGTAGAAAGGGCGGAAGAGACCCAGTACTTC
J: TRBJ1-2; D: .; size: .; V: TRBV7-8; CDR3: CASSLAKITEYYGYTF; DNA: TGTGCCAGCAGCTTAGCGAAAATAACCGAGTACTATGGCTACACCTTC
J: TRBJ1-2; D: TRBD1; size: once; V: TRBV6-5; CDR3: CASQGGGFGYGYTF; DNA: TGTGCCAGCCAGGGGGGGGGTTTCGGCTATGGCTACACCTTC
J: TRBJ2-1; D: TRBD1; size: .; V: TRBV6-1; CDR3: CASSEDRGSYNEQFF; DNA: TGTGCCAGCAGTGAGGACAGGGGCTCCTACAATGAGCAGTTCTTC
J: TRBJ2-3; D: TRBD2; size: .; V: TRBV10-3; CDR3: CAIRTSGGTVTDTQYF; DNA: TGTGCCATCAGAACTAGCGGGGGGACGGTCACAGATACGCAGTATTTT
J: TRBJ2-7; D: TRBD1; size: .; V: TRBV5-6; CDR3: CASSRGQGAWEQYF; DNA: TGTGCCAGCTCAAGGGGACAGGGGGCTTGGGAGCAGTACTTC
J: TRBJ1-3; D: .; size: .; V: TRBV7-9; CDR3: CASSVRDSGNTIYF; DNA: TGTGCCAGCAGCGTCAGGGACTCTGGAAACACCATATATTTT
J: TRBJ1-5; D: .; size: .; V: TRBV6-1; CDR3: CASSAGSNSNQPQHF; DNA: TGTGCCAGCAGCGCGGGATCGAATAGCAATCAGCCCCAGCATTTT
J: TRBJ1-1; D: .; size: .; V: TRBV28; CDR3: CASSPRTQSNTEAFF; DNA: TGTGCCAGCAGTCCCCGGACACAGTCGAACACTGAAGCTTTCTTT
J: TRBJ1-5; D: .; size: .; V: TRBV6-5; CDR3: CASRWTENQPQHF; DNA: TGTGCCAGCAGGTGGACGGAAAATCAGCCCCAGCATTTT